What follows is one T cell receptor (beta chain) and its context. The sample belongs to a study of T cell responses to AZD1222 COVID-19 vaccine. CDR1 SQVTM and CDR2 ANQGSEA come from the germline V gene. V gave up 3 bases and J gave up 6 bases; unmatched junction bases: 6. This CDR3 region has 13 residues. Repertoires were generated with immunoSEQ multiplex PCR, while TCRdb's copy carries only in-frame clones and drops some. In the table there are about 85,000 clones, less than 95% of which are singletons. This specimen was peripheral blood, taken 28 days after the second AZD1222 dose. V gene TRBV29-1 combines with J gene TRBJ2-7; TRBD2 agrees at 9 bases. This sequence was found in an adult who received the AZD1222 COVID-19 vaccine. CDR3 region: CSVEPSGNGEQYF. In nucleotides, the CDR3 is TGCAGCGTTGAGCCTAGCGGGAATGGCGAGCAGTACTTC.